The clone carrying this T cell receptor beta chain was picked up many times. What it recognizes is unknown. The study, taken as a whole, reports: Tumor memory CD4+ T cell TCR gene usage clustered with blood and lymph node memory CD4+ cells and lymph node naive CD4+ cells. Tumor Treg TCRs overlapped most with tumor naive CD4+ cells.

Constant-region reverse primers amplified full-length variable regions, followed by semi-nested Nested Universal Primer A PCR. TCRdb re-called the 5' RACE reads through MiXCR, storing one row per CDR3 protein. The sample holds around 29,000 distinct CDR3 sequences, 26% seen once. V lost 5 bases and J 8 bases, leaving 12 bases between the germline ends. The CDR3 is made up of 11 amino acids. Germline assignment: CDR1 SQVTM and CDR2 ANQGSEA. J is TRBJ1-1 and V is TRBV29-1, with D hard to call. The sample was naive CD4+ T cells sorted from a lymph node. Noted subset: naive CD4+ T cells, CD4+CD45RA+CD25-. The TCR comes from a female donor with breast cancer. CDR3 protein: CSVQRGLEAFF. As DNA, the CDR3 is TGCAGCGTTCAACGGGGTTTAGAAGCTTTCTTT.